This T cell receptor beta chain was retrieved from a study of T cells in localized non-small cell lung cancer. Using immunoSEQ multiplex PCR, the repertoire was profiled, and TCRdb retains in-frame clones only, with some absent. The top ten clones hold about 9.4% of a sample with some 25,000 clones, 88% of them seen once. CDR1 is LGHNA and CDR2 is YSLEER in the germline V gene. Trimming stripped 0 bases from V and 7 bases from J, with 12 bases between. CDR3 length: 14 residues. Sample: peripheral blood mononuclear cells, taken before any cancer treatment. The sequence derives from a woman aged 40 to 75 with stage III lung adenocarcinoma. This chain joins TRBV4-3 and TRBJ1-2; D gene uncertain. In DNA form, the CDR3 reads TGCGCCAGCAGCCAAGATTCGGGTTACCGTGGCTACACCTTC. Residues: CASSQDSGYRGYTF.